The 23 T cell receptor beta chains in this list originate from one sample, sequenced in a study of T cell responses to AZD1222 COVID-19 vaccine. The assay was immunoSEQ multiplex PCR, and TCRdb's table has in-frame clones only and misses some. The table has 150,000 or so clones, roughly 94% seen once. The source was peripheral blood, collected 28 days after the second AZD1222 dose. The receptors were gathered from an adult who received the AZD1222 COVID-19 vaccine.

The chain combines TRBV21-1 with TRBJ1-6. TRBV21-1 is a pseudogene. This CDR3 has 17 residues. In DNA, the CDR3 is TGTGCCAGCAGCAAAGGGACCGCCGGGCCCCGAAATTCACCCCTCCACTTT. This translates into CASSKGTAGPRNSPLHF.

The rearrangement links TRBV7-9 to TRBJ1-1; no firm D call. CDR1 is SEHNR, CDR2 FQNEAQ, per germline (reference sequence). V was clipped by 5 bases and J by 3 bases, with 4 bases between them. This CDR3 has 11 residues. This chain's CDR3 is CASSPDTEAFF. The CDR3 DNA reads as TGTGCCAGCAGCCCTGACACTGAAGCTTTCTTT.

The chain couples TRBV6-6 to TRBJ2-2; D is possibly TRBD1 (6 bases). The CDR3 extends over 15 amino acids. Trimming pared 6 bases from V and 4 bases from J, leaving 15 bases between. Per the germline V gene, CDR1 is MNHNY and CDR2 is SVGAGI (reference sequence). CDR3 protein: CASSHRDTITGELFF. The CDR3 coding sequence is TGTGCCAGCAGCCACAGGGACACAATCACCGGGGAGCTGTTTTTT.

This rearrangement joins TRBV5-4 to TRBJ1-1; unclear D gene. CDR3 length: 14 residues. V was cut by 0 bases and J by 6 bases, with 12 bases left in between. From germline, CDR1 is SGHNT and CDR2 YYREEE (reference sequence). DNA of the CDR3: TGTGCCAGCAGCTTGGAGACCGTAAGGGCTGAAGCTTTCTTT. Encoded protein: CASSLETVRAEAFF.

The V and J genes are TRBV7-8 and TRBJ2-7, with 10 bases identical to TRBD2. V lost 6 bases to trimming and J lost 6 bases; unmatched junction nucleotides: 5. The CDR3 is 13 amino acids. The germline V gene encodes CDR1 SGHVS and CDR2 FQNEAQ. In nucleotides, the CDR3 is TGTGCCAGCAGTTCCGGGACTAGCGTCGAGCAGTACTTC. Its translation: CASSSGTSVEQYF. Variable domain in full (rest from reference TRBV7-8 and TRBJ2-7): GAGVSQSPRYKVAKRGQDVALRCDPISGHVSLFWYQQALGQGPEFLTYFQNEAQLDKSGLPSDRFFAERPEGSVSTLKIQRTQQEDSAVYLCASSSGTSVEQYFGPGTRLTVT.

The chain couples TRBV12-5 to TRBJ1-5; possible D gene TRBD1, 5 bases. With 8 bases removed from V and 6 bases from J, the gap between germline ends came to 14 bases. This CDR3 contains 13 residues. Germline CDR1 is LGHNT and CDR2 is FRNRAP. The CDR3 is CASLGQGAQPQHF. The CDR3, as DNA: TGTGCTAGTTTAGGCCAGGGCGCTCAGCCCCAGCATTTT.

The rearrangement links TRBV19 to TRBJ1-1; D unclear. The CDR3 contains 13 residues. The ends were cut back, 4 bases at V and 0 bases at J, with 6 bases in the middle. The germline gives CDR1 LNHDA, CDR2 SQIVND (reference sequence). The CDR3 loop is CASSRALNTEAFF. The CDR3, as DNA: TGTGCCAGTAGTAGAGCTCTGAACACTGAAGCTTTCTTT.

J is TRBJ1-1 and V is TRBV4-1, with a possible D match to TRBD1 (5 bases). CDR1 MGHRA and CDR2 YSYEKL come from the germline V gene. V shed 0 bases and J shed 1 base, with 15 bases lying between them. The CDR3 extends over 17 amino acids. The CDR3 DNA reads TGCGCCAGCAGCCAAGATCCACCCGGGGGGGAGAACACTGAAGCTTTCTTT. Translation gives CASSQDPPGGENTEAFF.

The chain couples TRBV27 to TRBJ1-6, with D possibly TRBD1 on 6 matching bases. V shed 5 bases and J shed 4 bases, with 15 bases lying between them. Germline V gives CDR1 MNHEY, CDR2 SMNVEV (reference sequence). The CDR3 length is 16 residues. DNA for the CDR3: TGTGCCAGCAGTCGAGACAGGTCGGCTTATAATTCACCCCTCCACTTT. Amino acids: CASSRDRSAYNSPLHF.

The rearrangement links TRBV7-2 to TRBJ2-5; D is uncertain. This CDR3 has 16 amino acids. Looked up from germline, CDR1 is SGHTA and CDR2 is FQGNSA. V dropped 0 bases and J dropped 2 bases, with 13 bases sitting between them. The CDR3 protein is CASSLASNQEQETQYF. The CDR3, as DNA: TGTGCCAGCAGCTTAGCGAGTAATCAGGAGCAAGAGACCCAGTACTTC.

The gene calls are TRBV9 and TRBJ1-4; 7 bases agree with TRBD1. Losses at the gene ends were 4 bases for V and 4 bases for J; bases not matched to a gene: 10. CDR1 is SGDLS and CDR2 is YYNGEE in the germline V gene. This CDR3 is built from 16 residues. CDR3 bases: TGTGCCAGCAGCCTTAGCACAGGGGCCCTTAATGAAAAACTGTTTTTT. This codes for CASSLSTGALNEKLFF.

Only one count was recorded for this clone. The chain joins TRBV18 to TRBJ2-5; TRBD1 matches 9 bases. Germline V gives CDR1 KGHSH, CDR2 LQKENI. V shed 3 bases and J 3 bases; nucleotides not matched to a gene: 5. The CDR3 spans 15 residues. The CDR3 reads CASSPITGGEETQYF. For the CDR3, the DNA is TGTGCCAGCTCACCGATTACAGGGGGCGAAGAGACCCAGTACTTC.

The chain combines TRBV5-1 with TRBJ2-7; D might be TRBD1 or TRBD2, each matching 6 bases. Germline values: CDR1 SGHRS, CDR2 YFSETQ. Trimming took 1 base from V and 2 from J, leaving 16 bases between them. This CDR3 is built from 16 residues. The DNA for the CDR3 is TGCGCCAGCAGCTTGATTGGGGGGCCGATCGCCTACGAGCAGTACTTC. Its protein product is CASSLIGGPIAYEQYF. Combining the CDR3 with reference TRBV5-1 and TRBJ2-7 gives the whole variable domain KAGVTQTPRYLIKTRGQQVTLSCSPISGHRSVSWYQQTPGQGLQFLFEYFSETQRNKGNFPGRFSGRQFSNSRSEMNVSTLELGDSALYLCASSLIGGPIAYEQYFGPGTRLTVT.

The chain is built from TRBV5-5 and TRBJ2-7, with unresolved D. Per germline, CDR1 SGHKS and CDR2 YYEKEE (reference sequence). The V and J ends lost 2 bases and 1 base respectively, with 4 bases between them. The CDR3 length is 12 residues. The DNA for the CDR3 is TGTGCCAGCAGCTTCGGATCCTACGAGCAGTACTTC. Translating it yields CASSFGSYEQYF. Complete variable domain (other parts from reference TRBV5-5 and TRBJ2-7): DAGVTQSPTHLIKTRGQQVTLRCSPISGHKSVSWYQQVLGQGPQFIFQYYEKEERGRGNFPDRFSARQFPNYSSELNVNALLLGDSALYLCASSFGSYEQYFGPGTRLTVT.

This rearrangement joins TRBV5-1 to TRBJ2-4; 11 bases agree with TRBD2. The ends lost 3 bases at V and 14 bases at J; junction bases unmatched: 10. From germline, CDR1 is SGHRS and CDR2 YFSETQ. The CDR3 extends over 14 amino acids. CDR3 residues: CASSSQASGGPEYF. In DNA, the CDR3 is TGCGCCAGCAGCTCCCAGGCTAGCGGGGGGCCAGAGTACTTC.

This chain joins TRBV9 and TRBJ2-5; no clear D gene. The CDR3 has 12 amino acids. Germline V lookup: CDR1 SGDLS, CDR2 YYNGEE. V lost 1 base and J 2 bases, leaving 3 bases between the germline ends. CDR3 DNA: TGTGCCAGCAGCGTATCGCAAGAGACCCAGTACTTC. It translates to CASSVSQETQYF.

This clone was detected once. V and J are TRBV5-4 and TRBJ1-1, with TRBD1 matching over 9 bases. Trimming took 4 bases from V and 2 from J; bases not matched to a gene: 3. The germline CDR1 and CDR2 sequences are SGHNT and YYREEE (reference sequence). CDR3 length equals 14 residues. The CDR3 region is CASSRDRVNTEAFF. The CDR3 DNA follows: TGTGCCAGCAGCCGGGACAGGGTTAACACTGAAGCTTTCTTT.

Note on this clone: The sample holds other DNA sequences that translate to the same CDR3. The V call is TRBV18, the J call TRBJ1-6, with D tentatively TRBD1 (5 bases). The CDR3 sequence is 14 residues long. The ends were cut back, 2 bases at V and 9 bases at J, with 11 bases in the middle. Germline V gives CDR1 KGHSH, CDR2 LQKENI. The DNA of the CDR3 is TGTGCCAGCTCACCAGAGGGTCAGGGTTCACCCCTCCACTTT. This translates into CASSPEGQGSPLHF.

The chain couples TRBV6-1 to TRBJ1-5; 7 positions agree with TRBD1. Losses at the gene ends were 3 bases for V and 6 bases for J; bases not matched to a gene: 2. The CDR3 consists of 13 residues. Germline V gene data show CDR1 as MNHNS and CDR2 as SASEGT. The CDR3 DNA is TGTGCCAGCAGTGAGGGACAGCGTCAGCCCCAGCATTTT. Residues: CASSEGQRQPQHF.

This rearrangement joins TRBV5-1 to TRBJ1-6; D perhaps matches TRBD1 (5 bases). V shed 0 bases and J shed 14 bases, with 18 bases lying between them. The CDR3 has 15 residues. Germline V gene lookup returns CDR1 SGHRS and CDR2 YFSETQ. The CDR3 coding sequence is TGCGCCAGCAGCTTGGATTACTCGACAGCCCTGACCCTCCACTTT. This translates into CASSLDYSTALTLHF.

The chain recombines TRBV5-6 with TRBJ2-7, with 7 bases fitting TRBD2. Germline V gene data show CDR1 as SGHDT and CDR2 as YYEEEE. The CDR3 runs 17 residues. The J segment lost 1 base and the V segment lost 0 bases, leaving 10 bases of the junction unmatched. The CDR3 sequence: CASSLASSGVISYEQYF. CDR3 coding DNA: TGTGCCAGCAGCTTGGCGTCTAGCGGCGTGATATCCTACGAGCAGTACTTC.

This clone was seen a single time. The J gene is TRBJ2-7, the V gene TRBV3-1 (or the pseudogene TRBV3-2); maybe TRBD2 (5 bases). The CDR3 length is 12 residues. Germline loops: CDR1 LGHDT, CDR2 YNNKEL (reference sequence). Trimming stripped 4 bases from V and 3 bases from J, with 7 bases between. The CDR3 coding sequence is TGTGCCAGCAGCCGGACTGTCTACGAGCAGTACTTC. This codes for CASSRTVYEQYF.

The chain recombines TRBV19 with TRBJ2-1; 8 nucleotides agree with TRBD1. The CDR3 length is 14 residues. CDR1 is LNHDA, CDR2 SQIVND, per germline (reference sequence). The junction had 4 bases not matched to a gene; V was cut back by 3 bases and J by 6 bases. CDR3 amino acids: CASSIPGGFNEQFF. CDR3 DNA sequence: TGTGCCAGTAGTATTCCAGGGGGCTTCAATGAGCAGTTCTTC.